Listed here are 24 T cell receptor beta chains from one sample, sequenced in a study of long-term antiretroviral therapy in people with HIV. Sequencing used immunoSEQ v3.0 at survey level. Sequenced by immunoSEQ multiplex PCR; TCRdb stores in-frame clones only, minus some. This sample carries roughly 15,000 clones, 85% to 90% of them seen once, and the ten largest clones take roughly 14%. The input for sequencing was unsorted PBMCs, taken about 2.4 years before starting antiretroviral therapy. All receptors derive from a woman aged 25 to 45 with HIV.

A few counts support this clone. The chain recombines TRBV7-8 with TRBJ1-2, with 7 positions matching TRBD1. Per the germline V gene, CDR1 is SGHVS and CDR2 is FQNEAQ. V was clipped by 7 bases and J by 3 bases; unmatched bases: 11. The CDR3 length is 15 residues. CDR3 in amino acids: CASTSGTGQYYGYTF. CDR3 DNA sequence: TGTGCCAGCACTTCTGGGACGGGACAGTACTATGGCTACACCTTC.

The V call is TRBV7-9, the J call TRBJ1-4; TRBD1 aligns across 8 bases. This CDR3 has 18 amino acids. Unmatched junction bases numbered 14, after V lost 4 bases and J lost 4 bases. CDR1 SEHNR and CDR2 FQNEAQ come from the germline V gene (reference sequence). This chain's CDR3 is CASSSFPRVDRGNEKLFF. CDR3 bases: TGTGCCAGCAGCTCATTCCCCCGAGTTGACAGGGGTAATGAAAAACTGTTTTTT.

This clone has only one observation. The chain has TRBV4-3 and TRBJ1-2; TRBD1 might be the D (6 bases). Trimming removed 0 bases at V and 3 bases at J, with 14 bases between. The CDR3 is 16 residues long. The V gene's germline CDR1 is LGHNA and CDR2 YSLEER. As DNA, the CDR3 is TGCGCCAGCAGCCAAGACACCACAGGGACCTACTATGGCTACACCTTC. It specifies CASSQDTTGTYYGYTF.

This chain connects TRBV27 to TRBJ2-2; D not resolved. Germline CDR1 MNHEY, CDR2 SMNVEV (reference sequence). The V end was cut by 6 bases, the J end by 6 bases, with 14 bases between. The CDR3 contains 14 residues. CDR3 amino acids: CASRRQLYPGELFF. The CDR3 DNA reads TGTGCCAGCAGGAGGCAACTATATCCCGGGGAGCTGTTTTTT.

This clone was detected a few times. The CDR3 DNA is TGTGCCAGCAGTTTAGGGGGCCCGGACACTGAAGCTTTCTTT. This translates into CASSLGGPDTEAFF. The chain is built from TRBV27 and TRBJ1-1; possibly TRBD1 for D (6 bases). The CDR3 extends over 14 amino acids. The germline V gene encodes CDR1 MNHEY and CDR2 SMNVEV (reference sequence). V dropped 2 bases and J dropped 3 bases, with 10 bases sitting between them.

This chain links TRBV4-3 with TRBJ1-4; 10 bases agree with TRBD1. CDR1 and CDR2 (germline): LGHNA, YSLEER. With V trimmed by 0 bases and J by 7 bases, 5 bases remained unmatched. CDR3 length: 16 residues. The CDR3 nucleotides are TGCGCCAGCAGCCAAGACGTAGGGGACAGGGGTGAAAAACTGTTTTTT. Translated: CASSQDVGDRGEKLFF.

This chain links TRBV7-3 with TRBJ2-1; D possibly corresponds to TRBD2 (6 bases). Germline CDR1 and CDR2: SGHTA and FQGTGA. This CDR3 contains 12 residues. Trimming stripped 6 bases from V and 5 bases from J, with 8 bases between. CDR3 amino acids: CASSRENNEQFF. The CDR3 nucleotides are TGTGCCAGCAGTCGGGAGAACAATGAGCAGTTCTTC.

The chain recombines TRBV29-1 with TRBJ1-4; D gene uncertain. CDR3 length: 12 amino acids. Germline CDR1 SQVTM, CDR2 ANQGSEA. V lost 6 bases and J lost 7, with 12 bases in between. For the CDR3, the DNA is TGCAGCGTCGCAACATCTTTTGAAAAACTGTTTTTT. Its translation: CSVATSFEKLFF.

The chain recombines TRBV27 with TRBJ2-2, with 7 positions matching TRBD2. With V trimmed by 6 bases and J by 1 base, 11 bases remained unmatched. Germline CDR1 is MNHEY and CDR2 is SMNVEV (reference sequence). CDR3 size: 17 residues. The CDR3 sequence is CASSHRRGGKNTGELFF. DNA of the CDR3: TGTGCCAGCAGCCACCGCCGCGGGGGTAAGAACACCGGGGAGCTGTTTTTT.

The chain recombines TRBV4-1 with TRBJ1-3, with a possible D match to TRBD1 (5 bases). The CDR3 contains 15 residues. CDR1 MGHRA and CDR2 YSYEKL come from the germline V gene. Between the trimmed V and J ends, which lost 5 bases and 3 bases, there was a span of 14 bases. CDR3 nucleotides: TGCGCCAGCAGCTATGACAGTACGGTTGGAAACACCATATATTTT. Translating gives CASSYDSTVGNTIYF.

The V and J genes are TRBV2 and TRBJ1-5; D is possibly TRBD1 (6 bases). Germline loops: CDR1 SNHLY, CDR2 FYNNEI. This CDR3 comprises 17 residues. The ends were cut back, 2 bases at V and 4 bases at J, with 18 bases in the middle. CDR3: CASSEPRGGPANQPQHF. In nucleotides, the CDR3 is TGTGCCAGCAGTGAACCCCGTGGGGGGCCGGCAAATCAGCCCCAGCATTTT.

This clone was recorded once. The chain recombines TRBV28 with TRBJ1-1; D might be TRBD1 (5 bases). Trimming removed 3 bases at V and 8 bases at J, with 13 bases between. This CDR3 is 13 amino acids long. Germline V gene lookup returns CDR1 MDHEN and CDR2 SYDVKM. The CDR3: CASSFPLDSEAFF. CDR3 coding DNA: TGTGCCAGCAGTTTCCCTCTTGACAGCGAAGCTTTCTTT.

The chain carries TRBV7-9 and TRBJ1-1; D is unresolved. Germline V gene data show CDR1 as SEHNR and CDR2 as FQNEAQ (reference sequence). The V and J ends lost 5 bases and 5 bases respectively, with 9 bases between them. The CDR3 consists of 12 residues. CDR3: CASSPTGTEAFF. The DNA of the CDR3 is TGTGCCAGCAGCCCCACGGGGACTGAAGCTTTCTTT.

V usage is TRBV7-2 and J usage is TRBJ2-3; possibly TRBD1 for D (5 bases). CDR1 is SGHTA, CDR2 FQGNSA, per germline. V lost 6 bases to trimming and J lost 2 bases, with 9 bases between them. The CDR3 length is 13 residues. The CDR3 DNA reads TGTGCCAGCAGTTGGGGCGACACAGATACGCAGTATTTT. Amino acids: CASSWGDTDTQYF.

The chain joins TRBV10-3 to TRBJ1-1; 12 bases map to TRBD1. Trimming removed 6 bases from V and 0 bases from J; junction bases left unmatched: 8. This CDR3 region has 17 residues. The germline CDR1 and CDR2 sequences are ENHRY and SYGVKD. DNA for the CDR3: TGTGCCATCAGGCCCGGGACAGGGGGCTCCCTGAACACTGAAGCTTTCTTT. Translating it yields CAIRPGTGGSLNTEAFF.

In its sample, this clone was seen a few times. The chain employs TRBV27 and TRBJ2-5; D not resolved. Germline CDR1 reads MNHEY; CDR2 reads SMNVEV (reference sequence). This CDR3 region has 9 residues. V dropped 7 bases and J dropped 3 bases, with 0 bases sitting between them. The CDR3 sequence is CASKETQYF. The CDR3 bases are TGTGCCAGCAAAGAGACCCAGTACTTC.

This clone occurred a few times. This chain uses TRBV2 with TRBJ1-2, with D maybe TRBD1 (6 bases). This CDR3 has 14 amino acids. Germline V gene lookup returns CDR1 SNHLY and CDR2 FYNNEI. Trimming pared 8 bases from V and 5 bases from J, leaving 18 bases between. The DNA of the CDR3 is TGTGCCAGCCAGCTGACGGGACAACTTTATGGCTACACCTTC. Amino acids: CASQLTGQLYGYTF. Looking up the rest from reference TRBV2 and TRBJ1-2 gives the full variable domain: EPEVTQTPSHQVTQMGQEVILRCVPISNHLYFYWYRQILGQKVEFLVSFYNNEISEKSEIFDDQFSVERPDGSNFTLKIRSTKLEDSAMYFCASQLTGQLYGYTFGSGTRLTVV.

The CDR3 reads CASSQPPHTQYF. The CDR3, as DNA: TGTGCCAGCAGCCAACCCCCCCATACGCAGTATTTT. The chain has TRBV6-5 and TRBJ2-3; D not certain. Trimming removed 6 bases from V and 7 bases from J, with 11 bases in between. Germline lookup yields CDR1 MNHEY and CDR2 SVGAGI. The CDR3 sequence is 12 residues long.

The J gene is TRBJ1-1, the V gene TRBV18, with no clear D. The germline V and J ends were trimmed by 1 base and 10 bases, with 10 bases remaining between them. Germline CDR1 KGHSH, CDR2 LQKENI. CDR3 length equals 12 residues. The CDR3 spells CASSPLKGVAFF. CDR3 nucleotides: TGTGCCAGCTCACCACTAAAGGGAGTAGCTTTCTTT.

This chain links TRBV7-9 with TRBJ1-2; maybe TRBD1 (5 bases). The germline gives CDR1 SEHNR, CDR2 FQNEAQ (reference sequence). This CDR3 comprises 15 residues. Trimming cost V 3 bases and J 2 bases, with 13 bases left between them. As DNA, the CDR3 is TGTGCCAGCAGCTTGGAGGGACCGGCAAACTATGGCTACACCTTC. Translated: CASSLEGPANYGYTF.

In DNA form, the CDR3 reads TGTGCCTGGAAAAGGGGGGGGAATGGCTACACCTTC. Translating it yields CAWKRGGNGYTF. This chain links TRBV30 with TRBJ1-2, with D tentatively TRBD1 (6 bases). In germline, CDR1 is GTSNPN, CDR2 SVGIG (reference sequence). The germline V and J ends were trimmed by 4 bases and 6 bases, with 12 bases remaining between them. CDR3 size: 12 residues.

J is TRBJ2-3 and V is TRBV4-3, with 9 nucleotides matching TRBD2. This CDR3 is 18 amino acids long. CDR1 is LGHNA, CDR2 YSLEER, per germline. Trimming removed 4 bases from V and 0 bases from J; junction bases left unmatched: 11. The CDR3 here is CASSLLGGGGASTDTQYF. CDR3 in DNA: TGCGCCAGCAGCCTCCTTGGTGGCGGGGGGGCTAGCACAGATACGCAGTATTTT.

This clone occurred once. V and J are TRBV4-1 and TRBJ1-2, with 8 bases identical to TRBD1. The CDR3 is made up of 13 amino acids. The germline gives CDR1 MGHRA, CDR2 YSYEKL. The trim removed 4 bases at V and 4 bases at J, leaving 2 bases unmatched. CDR3 sequence reads: CASSPTGGYGYTF. CDR3 DNA: TGCGCCAGCAGCCCCACAGGGGGCTATGGCTACACCTTC.

The chain links TRBV7-2 to TRBJ1-5; D is possibly TRBD1 (5 bases). Germline loops: CDR1 SGHTA, CDR2 FQGNSA. The V gene lost 1 base and the J gene lost 9 bases, with 7 bases spanning the gap. The CDR3 is 12 amino acids. Written as DNA, the CDR3 is TGTGCCAGCAGCTTAGAGAGGGGGCCCCAGCATTTT. Translation: CASSLERGPQHF.